A selection of T cell receptor beta chains follows, all from one sample in a study of OX40 agonist ivuxolimab in advanced cancers. Libraries were prepared by immunoSEQ multiplex PCR; TCRdb keeps only in-frame clonotypes and omits some of them. The data contain about 97,000 clones, about nine tenths of them seen just once; the ten biggest clones take up roughly 5.5%. The source was CD4+ or CD8+ T cells sorted from blood, collected in a trial of the OX40 agonist ivuxolimab. All receptors come from an adult with an advanced solid tumor such as melanoma, head and neck, liver or kidney cancer. CDR3s include the opening cysteine and the closing phenylalanine or tryptophan. The D gene is left open where the match is weak. Rows may omit the clone size; those that give it use once, few, many or a size class.

cdr3_aa	cdr3_nt	d_call	cdr3_length	v_call	j_call	clone_size
CASSYARRGKYEKLFF	TGTGCCAGCAGTTACGCAAGGAGGGGGAAATATGAAAAACTGTTTTTT	-	16	TRBV6-5	TRBJ1-4	-
CASSGMVGNQPQHF	TGTGCCAGCAGTGGGATGGTCGGTAATCAGCCCCAGCATTTT	-	14	TRBV2	TRBJ1-5	few
CATSRDNSHNQPQHF	TGTGCCACCAGCAGAGATAACAGCCACAATCAGCCCCAGCATTTT	-	15	TRBV15	TRBJ1-5	-
CASSPELAANEKLFF	TGTGCCAGCTCACCGGAGTTGGCCGCTAATGAAAAACTGTTTTTT	-	15	TRBV18	TRBJ1-4	once
CASSPTGGTDTQYF	TGTGCCAGCAGCCCAACGGGGGGCACAGATACGCAGTATTTT	-	14	TRBV5-6	TRBJ2-3	-
CASSEDATNEKLFF	TGTGCCAGCAGTGAAGACGCAACTAATGAAAAACTGTTTTTT	-	14	TRBV6-1	TRBJ1-4	few
CASSYWQGDGYTF	TGTGCCAGCAGTTACTGGCAGGGGGATGGCTACACCTTC	TRBD1	13	TRBV6-6	TRBJ1-2	-
CASSARTGASNQPQHF	TGTGCCAGCAGCGCGCGGACAGGGGCGAGCAATCAGCCCCAGCATTTT	TRBD1	16	TRBV7-2	TRBJ1-5	-
CSARASYEQYF	TGCAGTGCTAGGGCTAGCTACGAGCAGTACTTC	-	11	TRBV20-1	TRBJ2-7	-
CATRGRAANTGELFF	TGTGCCACCAGAGGCCGGGCCGCCAACACCGGGGAGCTGTTTTTT	-	15	TRBV10-3	TRBJ2-2	-
CASSLAGLNTGGGRGYTF	TGTGCCAGCAGCTTGGCGGGTTTAAATACAGGGGGAGGTCGTGGCTACACCTTC	TRBD1	18	TRBV5-5	TRBJ1-2	-
CASSSEGVGYTF	TGTGCCAGCAGCTCCGAGGGGGTCGGCTACACCTTC	-	12	TRBV7-3	TRBJ1-2	once
CASSSPGQGAIETEAFF	TGTGCCAGCAGCTCTCCCGGACAGGGGGCGATCGAGACTGAAGCTTTCTTT	TRBD1	17	TRBV5-4	TRBJ1-1	-
CASSLRLAGGKQFF	TGTGCCAGCAGCTTAAGACTAGCGGGCGGGAAGCAGTTCTTC	TRBD2	14	TRBV11-1	TRBJ2-1	-
CASGSLGSQETQYF	TGTGCCAGCGGCTCTCTAGGGAGCCAAGAGACCCAGTACTTC	-	14	TRBV5-4	TRBJ2-5	-
CASSIKKVGDEQYF	TGTGCCAGCAGCATAAAGAAAGTTGGGGACGAGCAGTACTTC	-	14	TRBV21-1	TRBJ2-7	-
CASSLSMTLAGAYYEQYF	TGTGCCAGCAGTTTATCGATGACACTAGCGGGAGCATACTACGAGCAGTACTTC	TRBD2	18	TRBV27	TRBJ2-7	-
CASSFLGLVSSGNTIYF	TGTGCCAGCAGCTTTTTAGGGCTGGTAAGCTCTGGAAACACCATATATTTT	-	17	TRBV7-2	TRBJ1-3	-
CASSLASQDRQNQPQHF	TGTGCCAGCAGCTTGGCCTCCCAGGACAGACAAAATCAGCCCCAGCATTTT	-	17	TRBV5-6	TRBJ1-5	few
CASSLDQAGYNEQFF	TGTGCCAGCAGCTTAGATCAGGCAGGTTACAATGAGCAGTTCTTC	-	15	TRBV11-2	TRBJ2-1	-
CASSFQGDTEAFF	TGTGCCAGCAGTTTTCAGGGAGACACTGAAGCTTTCTTT	-	13	TRBV27	TRBJ1-1	-
CASSFGVQTTEAFF	TGTGCCAGCAGCTTTGGAGTACAGACCACTGAAGCTTTCTTT	-	14	TRBV7-9	TRBJ1-1	-
CASSRSSLAGAGELFF	TGTGCCAGCAGCCGCAGTAGCTTAGCGGGGGCCGGGGAGCTGTTTTTT	TRBD2	16	TRBV7-2	TRBJ2-2	-
CASSEAGTVQETQYF	TGTGCCAGCAGTGAAGCCGGGACAGTGCAAGAGACCCAGTACTTC	TRBD1	15	TRBV6-1	TRBJ2-5	-
CASSQAGTGVGQPQHF	TGTGCCAGCAGCCAGGCCGGGACAGGGGTCGGGCAGCCCCAGCATTTT	TRBD1	16	TRBV4-2	TRBJ1-5	-